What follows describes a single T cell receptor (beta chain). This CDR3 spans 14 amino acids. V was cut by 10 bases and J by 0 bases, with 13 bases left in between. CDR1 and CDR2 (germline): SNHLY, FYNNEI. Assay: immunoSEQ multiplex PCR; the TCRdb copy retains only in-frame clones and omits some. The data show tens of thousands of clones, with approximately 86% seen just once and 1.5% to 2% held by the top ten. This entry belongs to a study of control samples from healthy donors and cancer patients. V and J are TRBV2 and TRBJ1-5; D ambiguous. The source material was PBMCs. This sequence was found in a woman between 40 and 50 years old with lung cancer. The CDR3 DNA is TGTGCCATAAGCAGTGAATTTAGCAATCAGCCCCAGCATTTT. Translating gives CAISSEFSNQPQHF. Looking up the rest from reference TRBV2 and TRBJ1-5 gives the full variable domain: EPEVTQTPSHQVTQMGQEVILRCVPISNHLYFYWYRQILGQKVEFLVSFYNNEISEKSEIFDDQFSVERPDGSNFTLKIRSTKLEDSAMYFCAISSEFSNQPQHFGDGTRLSIL.